This is a list of T cell receptor beta chains from one sample in a study of shared clonotypes between healthy human individuals. Repertoires were generated with immunoSEQ multiplex PCR, while TCRdb's copy carries only in-frame clones and drops some. This sample yields some 690,000 clones, of which 90% are seen a single time; 30% to 40% belongs to the top ten. The sample was memory CD8+ T cells from PBMCs. The receptors come from a man aged 18-30 years in good health. Some clones in this sample may be carry-over from other donors' samples. Each CDR3 is given with its conserved first and last residue. The D gene is left open where the match is weak. Expanded clones are given a class, and other clones once, few, many or no size at all.

j_call | d_call | v_call | clone_size | cdr3_nt | cdr3_aa
TRBJ1-1 | . | TRBV7-2 | . | TGTGCCAGCAGCCCCGGGACACTCTCCACTGAAGCTTTCTTT | CASSPGTLSTEAFF
TRBJ2-7 | . | TRBV13 | . | TGTGCCAGCAGCTTAGGCCAGGTAGCGTTTTCCTACGAGCAGTACTTC | CASSLGQVAFSYEQYF
TRBJ1-3 | TRBD1 | TRBV28 | . | TGTGCCAGCAGGGACAGGCTAACTGGAAACACCATATATTTT | CASRDRLTGNTIYF
TRBJ2-1 | . | TRBV29-1 | . | TGCAGCGTTGTAATAGGGGGGAATGAGCAGTTCTTC | CSVVIGGNEQFF
TRBJ1-5 | . | TRBV6-1 | . | TGTGCCAGCAGCCTTGGAGGGTGGATAGTTCAGCCCCAGCATTTT | CASSLGGWIVQPQHF
TRBJ2-1 | . | TRBV7-9 | . | TGTGCCAGCAGCTCCCGCGGCAGCGGCTACAATGAGCAGTTCTTC | CASSSRGSGYNEQFF
TRBJ1-6 | . | TRBV28 | . | TGTGCCAGCAGTTTCCGGGGGGGGGCTTCACCCCTCCACTTT | CASSFRGGASPLHF
TRBJ2-5 | . | TRBV5-1 | . | TGCGCCAGCAGCTTGGAAGGCGGGGTCGGGGAGACCCAGTACTTC | CASSLEGGVGETQYF
TRBJ2-7 | TRBD2 | TRBV5-1 | . | TGCGCCAGCAGCCCCCGGGGGGAGGCGCTGTACGAGCAGTACTTC | CASSPRGEALYEQYF
TRBJ1-2 | TRBD1 | TRBV12-5 | . | TGTGCTAGTGGTTGGACAGGTGGCGGGGGCTATGGCTACACCTTC | CASGWTGGGGYGYTF
TRBJ2-7 | . | TRBV27 | once | TGTGCCAGCAGTCTCGGGATGACCTACGAGCAGTACTTC | CASSLGMTYEQYF
TRBJ1-1 | . | TRBV10-2 | . | TGCGCCAGCAGTGAGGTGAACACTGAAGCTTTCTTT | CASSEVNTEAFF
TRBJ2-2 | TRBD2 | TRBV7-9 | . | TGTGCCAGCAGCGAATCTAGCGGGTCTGTTTCCGGGGAGCTGTTTTTT | CASSESSGSVSGELFF
TRBJ1-1 | . | TRBV29-1 | . | TGCAGCGTTGATTTCCGGAACACTGAAGCTTTCTTT | CSVDFRNTEAFF
TRBJ1-4 | . | TRBV2 | . | TGTGCCAGCAGTGAAGGGTCGGATGAAAAACTGTTTTTT | CASSEGSDEKLFF
TRBJ2-7 | . | TRBV28 | . | TGTGCCAGCAGTTTTGCGGGGCTCTACGAGCAGTACTTC | CASSFAGLYEQYF
TRBJ1-5 | . | TRBV7-9 | . | TGTGCCAGCAGCCTGGGTGGGGCCAGCCAGCCCCAGCATTTT | CASSLGGASQPQHF
TRBJ2-7 | . | TRBV7-6 | once | TGTGCCAGCAGCTTAGTTGAATCGGGGTTTGTCTACGAGCAGTACTTC | CASSLVESGFVYEQYF
TRBJ1-2 | TRBD1 | TRBV18 | . | TGTGCCAGCTCACCGAATAGACAGGGCTATGGCTACACCTTC | CASSPNRQGYGYTF
TRBJ2-7 | TRBD1 | TRBV7-8 | . | TGTGCCAGCAACTCCGTCCGGGACAGGGGTGGTCGCGAGCAGTACTTC | CASNSVRDRGGREQYF
TRBJ1-4 | . | TRBV7-9 | . | TGTGCCAGCACCCGGGGGGGCATCGCTGAAAAACTGTTTTTT | CASTRGGIAEKLFF
TRBJ2-2 | . | TRBV30 | . | TGTGCCTGGAGCGTTTCCGCCGGGGGGGAGCTGTTTTTT | CAWSVSAGGELFF
TRBJ2-1 | . | TRBV15 | . | TGTGCCACCAGCAGGTCGAGAGTTAATGAGCAGTTCTTC | CATSRSRVNEQFF
TRBJ2-3 | TRBD1 | TRBV29-1 | . | TGCAGCGTCCGAGGACAGGGGGCCGTAGATACGCAGTATTTT | CSVRGQGAVDTQYF
TRBJ2-7 | . | TRBV21-1 | . | TGTGCCAACCGGAACGAGCAGTACTTC | CANRNEQYF
TRBJ2-7 | TRBD1 | TRBV10-3 | . | TGTGCCGCTTCACAGGGGGGCGAGCAGTACTTC | CAASQGGEQYF
TRBJ2-7 | . | TRBV7-6 | . | TGTGCCAGCAGCCATATGACGGGAGAGCAGTACTTC | CASSHMTGEQYF
TRBJ2-3 | . | TRBV13 | . | TGTGCCAGCAGCTTGGGACTCCGCCTTGATACGCAGTATTTT | CASSLGLRLDTQYF
TRBJ2-1 | TRBD2 | TRBV7-2 | . | TGTGCCAGCAGCCCTAGCGGGAGTGCCTACAATGAGCAGTTCTTC | CASSPSGSAYNEQFF
TRBJ2-7 | . | TRBV7-8 | . | TGTGCCAGCAGCTTAAGTTTGGGCGCAGACTCCTACGAGCAGTACTTC | CASSLSLGADSYEQYF
TRBJ2-3 | TRBD1 | TRBV11-2 | once | TGTGCCAGCAGACCTCGGACAGGTCCTGACACAGATACGCAGTATTTT | CASRPRTGPDTDTQYF
TRBJ2-2 | TRBD2 | TRBV2 | . | TGTGCCAGCACCGAGGGAGGGAGGACCGGGGAGCTGTTTTTT | CASTEGGRTGELFF
TRBJ1-5 | . | TRBV19 | once | TGTGCCAGTAGTCCCCCCCGGTGGAGCAATCAGCCCCAGCATTTT | CASSPPRWSNQPQHF
TRBJ1-4 | . | TRBV5-1 | . | TGCGCCAGCAGCTTGGTCTCACGAGATGAAAAACTGTTTTTT | CASSLVSRDEKLFF
TRBJ1-5 | . | TRBV27 | . | TGTGCCAGCAGTTTAGGCAGGGCTAGCAATCAGCCCCAGCATTTT | CASSLGRASNQPQHF
TRBJ1-5 | . | TRBV27 | . | TGTGCCAGCAGTTTTAGGCAGGGTGGTCAGCCCCAGCATTTT | CASSFRQGGQPQHF
TRBJ2-7 | . | TRBV4-3 | . | TGCGCCAGCAGCCAAGCACCCTGGGACGAGCAGTACTTC | CASSQAPWDEQYF
TRBJ2-3 | . | TRBV19 | . | TGTGCCAGTAGTATGGCACGTGGGGATACGCAGTATTTT | CASSMARGDTQYF
TRBJ2-5 | . | TRBV4-3 | . | TGCGCCAGCAGCCGGGGACATCGTTCTTCTCATGAGACCCAGTACTTC | CASSRGHRSSHETQYF
TRBJ2-1 | . | TRBV10-2 | . | TGCGCCAGCAGTGAGGGAGTAGAGCAGTTCTTC | CASSEGVEQFF
TRBJ1-2 | . | TRBV9 | . | TGTGCCAGCAGCCGTCGCGGATTTAACTATGGCTACACCTTC | CASSRRGFNYGYTF
TRBJ2-2 | . | TRBV9 | few | TGTGCCAGCAGCGTAACGAACACCGGGGAGCTGTTTTTT | CASSVTNTGELFF
TRBJ2-7 | . | TRBV11-2 | . | TGTGCCAGCAGCTTGAGTCCCGCCGGGAGTACCTACGAGCAGTACTTC | CASSLSPAGSTYEQYF